Listed here are 25 T cell receptor beta chains from one sample, sequenced in a study of blood T cell repertoires in COVID-19. Data came from immunoSEQ multiplex PCR; TCRdb stores just in-frame clones and leaves some out. The data hold around 260,000 clones, with 80% to 90% observed a single time. Sequenced: PBMCs or T cells enriched from blood (not recorded which). Every receptor here comes from a woman between 25 and 40 years old who had recovered from COVID-19.

The rearrangement uses TRBV6-5 and TRBJ2-7; TRBD1 agrees at 9 bases. The CDR3 loop spans 14 amino acids. With V trimmed by 7 bases and J by 0 bases, 4 bases remained unmatched. The germline V gene has CDR1 MNHEY and CDR2 SVGAGI. The CDR3 here is CASTDRGYSYEQYF. For the CDR3, the DNA is TGTGCCAGCACCGACAGGGGGTACTCCTACGAGCAGTACTTC.

The chain couples TRBV6-6 to TRBJ2-1; D gene ambiguous. V lost 5 bases and J 5 bases, leaving 13 bases between the germline ends. CDR3 size: 14 residues. Germline-derived CDR1 and CDR2 are MNHNY and SVGAGI (reference sequence). CDR3 nucleotide sequence: TGTGCCAGCAGTCTCCCGACTGCAGACAATGAGCAGTTCTTC. Its translation: CASSLPTADNEQFF.

V and J are TRBV7-8 and TRBJ2-2, with D unclear. This CDR3 comprises 15 residues. Looked up from germline, CDR1 is SGHVS and CDR2 is FQNEAQ. V was clipped by 5 bases and J by 0 bases, with 10 bases between them. CDR3 sequence: CASSAINANTGELFF. In DNA form, the CDR3 reads TGTGCCAGCAGCGCGATCAACGCGAACACCGGGGAGCTGTTTTTT. Filled out from reference TRBV7-8 and TRBJ2-2, the complete variable domain reads GAGVSQSPRYKVAKRGQDVALRCDPISGHVSLFWYQQALGQGPEFLTYFQNEAQLDKSGLPSDRFFAERPEGSVSTLKIQRTQQEDSAVYLCASSAINANTGELFFGEGSRLTVL.

This sequence joins TRBV7-9 and TRBJ2-1, with 8 bases lining up with TRBD2. The CDR3 covers 17 residues. Germline V gene sequence: CDR1 SEHNR, CDR2 FQNEAQ (reference sequence). V shed 5 bases and J 4 bases; nucleotides not matched to a gene: 13. The CDR3 nucleotides are TGTGCCAGCAGCCCTGGGGGTAGCGGGACCAAGTACAATGAGCAGTTCTTC. Its protein is CASSPGGSGTKYNEQFF.

The chain joins TRBV19 to TRBJ1-6, with D maybe TRBD1 (6 bases). CDR1 and CDR2 (germline): LNHDA, SQIVND (reference sequence). This CDR3 contains 13 residues. The V end was cut by 11 bases, the J end by 9 bases, with 17 bases between. CDR3 DNA: TGTGCCGCGGGGCGGGGGGCTGGTTCACCCCTCCACTTT. This encodes CAAGRGAGSPLHF. Filled out from reference TRBV19 and TRBJ1-6, the complete variable domain reads DGGITQSPKYLFRKEGQNVTLSCEQNLNHDAMYWYRQDPGQGLRLIYYSQIVNDFQKGDIAEGYSVSREKKESFPLTVTSAQKNPTAFYLCAAGRGAGSPLHFGNGTRLTVT.

V usage is TRBV14 and J usage is TRBJ1-4; 8 bases are a match to TRBD1. The CDR3 totals 17 residues. After removal of 3 bases from V and 4 bases from J, the junction contained 10 bases not matched to a gene. The V gene's germline CDR1 is SGHDN and CDR2 FVKESK. The CDR3 sequence: CASSQRTGSSFNEKLFF. For the CDR3, the DNA is TGTGCCAGCAGCCAGAGGACAGGGTCGAGCTTTAATGAAAAACTGTTTTTT. The whole variable domain, remainder taken from reference TRBV14 and TRBJ1-4, is EAGVTQFPSHSVIEKGQTVTLRCDPISGHDNLYWYRRVMGKEIKFLLHFVKESKQDESGMPNNRFLAERTGGTYSTLKVQPAELEDSGVYFCASSQRTGSSFNEKLFFGSGTQLSVL.

This clone appeared a single time. This chain links TRBV9 with TRBJ2-3; D possibly corresponds to TRBD1 (6 bases). Trimming took off 3 bases at V and 0 bases at J, with 14 bases between the two ends. CDR3 length: 16 residues. Per the germline V gene, CDR1 is SGDLS and CDR2 is YYNGEE. CDR3 sequence: CASSASGTPSTDTQYF. DNA of the CDR3: TGTGCCAGCAGCGCTAGTGGGACACCTAGCACAGATACGCAGTATTTT.

This clone was seen once. V is TRBV7-9 and J is TRBJ1-2; D is ambiguous. Per the germline V gene, CDR1 is SEHNR and CDR2 is FQNEAQ (reference sequence). V was trimmed by 3 bases and J by 4 bases, leaving 18 bases between them. The CDR3 is made up of 16 amino acids. The CDR3 sequence is CASSFHQAWSTYGYTF. CDR3 in DNA: TGTGCCAGCAGCTTCCATCAGGCGTGGTCGACCTATGGCTACACCTTC.

The chain links TRBV5-5 to TRBJ2-7; 7 bases are shared with TRBD2. Germline CDR1 is SGHKS and CDR2 is YYEKEE (reference sequence). With V trimmed by 7 bases and J by 10 bases, 17 bases remained unmatched. This CDR3 spans 14 amino acids. The DNA for the CDR3 is TGTGCCAGCGGCCGGGACTACCAATTTGGGGAACAGTACTTC. It is translated as CASGRDYQFGEQYF.

The CDR3 region is CASSLNDRQETQYF. The CDR3 nucleotides read TGTGCCAGCAGCTTGAACGACAGACAAGAGACCCAGTACTTC. The gene calls are TRBV5-4 and TRBJ2-5, with D perhaps matching TRBD1 (5 bases). The CDR3 runs 14 residues. With 1 base removed from V and 2 bases from J, the gap between germline ends came to 9 bases. The V gene's germline CDR1 is SGHNT and CDR2 YYREEE (reference sequence). Combining the CDR3 with reference TRBV5-4 and TRBJ2-5 gives the whole variable domain ETGVTQSPTHLIKTRGQQVTLRCSSQSGHNTVSWYQQALGQGPQFIFQYYREEENGRGNFPPRFSGLQFPNYSSELNVNALELDDSALYLCASSLNDRQETQYFGPGTRLLVL.

In this sample, this clone turned up once. This rearrangement joins TRBV28 to TRBJ1-1; maybe TRBD1 (5 bases). CDR3 size: 14 residues. V gave up 6 bases and J gave up 2 bases, with 13 bases separating them. CDR1 and CDR2 from the germline V gene are MDHEN and SYDVKM. The CDR3 reads CASSSGGYNTEAFF. The CDR3, as DNA: TGTGCCAGCAGCTCCGGGGGATATAACACTGAAGCTTTCTTT. The full variable domain, rest sourced from reference TRBV28 and TRBJ1-1, is DVKVTQSSRYLVKRTGEKVFLECVQDMDHENMFWYRQDPGLGLRLIYFSYDVKMKEKGDIPEGYSVSREKKERFSLILESASTNQTSMYLCASSSGGYNTEAFFGQGTRLTVV.

Worth noting for this clone: The same CDR3 can be traced to other DNA sequences in this sample. J is TRBJ2-7 and V is TRBV3-1 (or the pseudogene TRBV3-2); 15 bases fit TRBD2. This CDR3 has 17 residues. Germline V gene sequence: CDR1 LGHDT, CDR2 YNNKEL (reference sequence). V lost 4 bases and J lost 0; bases outside the gene matches: 4. CDR3 in amino acids: CASSPGTSGGLSYEQYF. Written as DNA, the CDR3 is TGTGCCAGCAGCCCGGGGACTAGCGGGGGGCTCTCCTACGAGCAGTACTTC.

This chain joins TRBV11-3 and TRBJ1-2; 9 bases fit TRBD1. The CDR3 sequence is 13 residues long. Germline lookup yields CDR1 SGHNT and CDR2 YENEEA. V dropped 2 bases and J dropped 8; count of bases not matched to a gene: 3. CDR3 DNA: TGTGCCAGCAGCTTAAGGACAGGGGAGGGCTACACCTTC. Translation gives CASSLRTGEGYTF.

This chain connects TRBV28 to TRBJ2-1, with TRBD1 as a possible D gene (6 bases). V gave up 6 bases and J gave up 4 bases, with 16 bases separating them. CDR3 length: 15 residues. Germline V gene lookup returns CDR1 MDHEN and CDR2 SYDVKM. The CDR3 sequence: CASSPPRTAYNEQFF. The CDR3 DNA is TGTGCCAGCAGCCCTCCCCGGACAGCGTACAATGAGCAGTTCTTC. Variable domain in full (rest from reference TRBV28 and TRBJ2-1): DVKVTQSSRYLVKRTGEKVFLECVQDMDHENMFWYRQDPGLGLRLIYFSYDVKMKEKGDIPEGYSVSREKKERFSLILESASTNQTSMYLCASSPPRTAYNEQFFGPGTRLTVL.

V is TRBV29-1 and J is TRBJ1-2, with a tentative D call TRBD1 (5 bases). This CDR3 is built from 11 residues. Germline V lookup: CDR1 SQVTM, CDR2 ANQGSEA. Trimming removed 2 bases at V and 5 bases at J, with 6 bases between. CDR3 residues: CSVERGYGYTF. CDR3 nucleotides: TGCAGCGTTGAAAGGGGATATGGCTACACCTTC.

The CDR3 loop is CAWNTGGGNTIYF. In nucleotides, the CDR3 is TGTGCCTGGAATACAGGGGGTGGAAACACCATATATTTT. The chain employs TRBV30 and TRBJ1-3; 8 bases agree with TRBD1. Germline trimming cut 4 bases from V and 3 bases from J; bases unmatched to any gene: 2. Germline CDR1 GTSNPN, CDR2 SVGIG (reference sequence). The CDR3 sequence is 13 residues long.

The chain carries TRBV9 and TRBJ2-7; 8 bases agree with TRBD1. The trim removed 0 bases at V and 5 bases at J, leaving 7 bases unmatched. Germline V lookup: CDR1 SGDLS, CDR2 YYNGEE. The CDR3 spans 15 residues. CDR3 region: CASSVGGDRHHEQYF. CDR3 nucleotides: TGTGCCAGCAGCGTAGGAGGGGACAGGCACCACGAGCAGTACTTC.

V usage is TRBV18 and J usage is TRBJ1-5, with D maybe TRBD1 (5 bases). The germline CDR1 and CDR2 sequences are KGHSH and LQKENI. V dropped 2 bases and J dropped 1 base, with 6 bases sitting between them. The CDR3 length is 14 residues. The chain's CDR3 is CASSPGASNQPQHF. The CDR3, as DNA: TGTGCCAGCTCACCAGGGGCAAGCAATCAGCCCCAGCATTTT.

J is TRBJ2-1 and V is TRBV28; D gene ambiguous. The CDR3 has 12 amino acids. Trimming cost V 3 bases and J 2 bases, with 2 bases left between them. Germline CDR1 and CDR2: MDHEN and SYDVKM. CDR3 coding DNA: TGTGCCAGCAGTTTCACCTACAATGAGCAGTTCTTC. Protein product: CASSFTYNEQFF.

This clone was recorded a few times. This chain links TRBV7-6 with TRBJ2-1, with TRBD2 identical over 14 bases. V was pared by 5 bases and J by 5 bases, with 8 bases of the junction left unmatched. Looked up from germline, CDR1 is SGHVS and CDR2 is FNYEAQ. The CDR3 totals 17 residues. The CDR3 loop is CASSPWTSGRTHNEQFF. In nucleotides, the CDR3 is TGTGCCAGCAGCCCGTGGACTAGCGGGAGGACCCACAATGAGCAGTTCTTC. The complete variable domain, with remaining parts taken from reference TRBV7-6 and TRBJ2-1, reads GAGVSQSPRYKVTKRGQDVALRCDPISGHVSLYWYRQALGQGPEFLTYFNYEAQQDKSGLPNDRFSAERPEGSISTLTIQRTEQRDSAMYRCASSPWTSGRTHNEQFFGPGTRLTVL.

The V gene is TRBV5-1, the J gene TRBJ2-7, with a weak D call TRBD2 (6 bases). V lost 4 bases, J lost 3 bases, and 17 bases lay in between. CDR1 SGHRS and CDR2 YFSETQ come from the germline V gene. The CDR3 sequence is 15 residues long. In DNA form, the CDR3 reads TGCGCCAGCAGCCCCCAACCGGGACTGAACTACGAGCAGTACTTC. This codes for CASSPQPGLNYEQYF.

In nucleotides, the CDR3 is TGTGCCACCAGTGAGGGGACAGGGTTTATTGATGAGCAGTTCTTC. This encodes CATSEGTGFIDEQFF. The rearrangement joins TRBV24-1 to TRBJ2-1; 9 bases map to TRBD1. This CDR3 has 15 residues. Germline trimming cut 4 bases from V and 8 bases from J; bases unmatched to any gene: 8. Germline CDR1 and CDR2: KGHDR and SFDVKD.

The V call is TRBV6-4, the J call TRBJ2-7; 10 bases align to TRBD2. The germline gives CDR1 MRHNA, CDR2 SNTAGT. The junction had 13 bases not matched to a gene; V was cut back by 4 bases and J by 4 bases. The CDR3 is 17 amino acids. CDR3 sequence: CASSGGLPASGSYEQYF. CDR3 DNA: TGTGCCAGCAGTGGGGGACTCCCGGCTAGCGGGAGTTACGAGCAGTACTTC.

The chain couples TRBV18 to TRBJ1-1; the match to TRBD1 covers 11 bases. Germline values: CDR1 KGHSH, CDR2 LQKENI. Trimming removed 3 bases from V and 6 bases from J; junction bases left unmatched: 6. This CDR3 has 15 residues. This CDR3 reads CASSPGQGVYAEAFF. DNA for the CDR3: TGTGCCAGCTCACCGGGACAGGGGGTCTACGCTGAAGCTTTCTTT.

V usage is TRBV4-1 and J usage is TRBJ1-1; D remains ambiguous. From germline, CDR1 is MGHRA and CDR2 YSYEKL. The CDR3 has 16 amino acids. V was clipped by 1 base and J by 8 bases, with 20 bases between them. This CDR3 reads CASSQVARALSREAFF. In nucleotides, the CDR3 is TGCGCCAGCAGCCAAGTGGCGAGGGCCCTTAGCCGGGAAGCTTTCTTT.